The rows below give T cell receptor beta chains drawn from one sample of a study of blood T cell repertoires in COVID-19. Profiled with immunoSEQ multiplex PCR; TCRdb holds only in-frame clones, not every one. The sample records tens of thousands of clones, around 90% being singletons. The sample was peripheral blood. Receptors originate from a woman aged 30 to 39 in a cohort sampled during active COVID-19. CDR3s include the opening cysteine and the closing phenylalanine or tryptophan. A D gene is named only where the DNA matches it firmly. The size field is filled for only some rows; it gives once, few, many or a size class.

>TRBV7-6|-|TRBD1|TRBJ2-7
TGTGCCAGCAGCCCGGGGACAGGGGGACCCTACGAGCAGTACTTC
CASSPGTGGPYEQYF
>TRBV6-1|-|-|TRBJ2-3
TGTGCCAGCAGTGATGTGGGCAGGGGCACAGATACGCAGTATTTT
CASSDVGRGTDTQYF
>TRBV11-3|-|-|TRBJ2-7
TGTGCCAGCAGCCTTCCGGGCAGGGGTGTCTACGAGCAGTACTTC
CASSLPGRGVYEQYF
>TRBV19|-|-|TRBJ2-7
TGTGCCAGTTCTCAGGGTGGGGGGTCCTACGAGCAGTACTTC
CASSQGGGSYEQYF
>TRBV9|-|-|TRBJ2-1
TGTGCCAGCAGCGCTGGGACTGGCAATCATGAGCAGTTCTTC
CASSAGTGNHEQFF
>TRBV11-2|-|TRBD2|TRBJ2-7
TGTGCCAGCAGCTCCGCTAGCGGGAGGGCCAGTCCCTACGAGCAGTACTTC
CASSSASGRASPYEQYF
>TRBV29-1|-|-|TRBJ1-1
TGCAGCGTTGAAGCCAGGTTAACCTCTGAAGCTTTCTTT
CSVEARLTSEAFF
>TRBV10-2|-|-|TRBJ2-3
TGCGCCAGCAGTGAGTTACTAACAGATACGCAGTATTTT
CASSELLTDTQYF
>TRBV12-1|-|-|TRBJ2-1
TGTGCCAGCAGCTCTTGGCATGAGCAGTTCTTC
CASSSWHEQFF
>TRBV4-2|few|-|TRBJ1-6
TGTGCCAGCAGCCCTCCCACGCGGGCGGGTTCACCCCTCCACTTT
CASSPPTRAGSPLHF
>TRBV14|few|-|TRBJ1-1
TGTGCCAGCAGCCAAGCGGGGAACACTGAAGCTTTCTTT
CASSQAGNTEAFF
>TRBV7-2|-|TRBD2|TRBJ2-5
TGTGCCAGCAGCTTAACTACTAGCGGGAGGGCGGGGGAGACCCAGTACTTC
CASSLTTSGRAGETQYF
>TRBV4-1|-|-|TRBJ2-1
TGCGCCAGCAGCCTATCCCGGGTCTATGAGCAGTTCTTC
CASSLSRVYEQFF
>TRBV19|-|-|TRBJ2-1
TGTGCCAGTAGTTACCCAGGGGGGATCTCCTACAATGAGCAGTTCTTC
CASSYPGGISYNEQFF
>TRBV7-3|-|TRBD2|TRBJ2-3
TGTGCCAGCAGCGTAAGCGGGATTAGCACAGATACGCAGTATTTT
CASSVSGISTDTQYF
>TRBV19|-|-|TRBJ1-5
TGTGCCAGTAGTAGGGGCAGGGGAGGGGGTCAGCCCCAGCATTTT
CASSRGRGGGQPQHF
>TRBV5-6|-|-|TRBJ2-3
TGTGCCAGCAGCTTGTTTCCTAGCTCCACAGATACGCAGTATTTT
CASSLFPSSTDTQYF
>TRBV12-3/TRBV12-4|-|-|TRBJ2-6
TGTGCCAGCAGTTTAAGACTAGCCAACGTCCTGACTTTC
CASSLRLANVLTF
>TRBV6-5|-|-|TRBJ1-2
TGTGCCAGCACTCCCTCCGGAGGGCGCAGTTACACCTTC
CASTPSGGRSYTF
>TRBV5-5|-|-|TRBJ1-1
TGTGCCAGCAGCCCCGGGGGGCCAAACACTGAAGCTTTCTTT
CASSPGGPNTEAFF
>TRBV24-1|-|TRBD2|TRBJ2-1
TGTGCCACCAGTGAACTAGGACTAGGCTACAATGAGCAGTTCTTC
CATSELGLGYNEQFF
>TRBV27|-|-|TRBJ2-2
TGTGCCAGCAGTTTAGTATTCACCGGGGAGCTGTTTTTT
CASSLVFTGELFF
>TRBV30|once|-|TRBJ1-3
TGTGCCTGGAGTGTTGGAGACTACTCTGGAAACACCATATATTTT
CAWSVGDYSGNTIYF
>TRBV19|-|TRBD1|TRBJ2-5
TGTGCCAGTAGTCCGGACAGGGTGGGACAAGAGACCCAGTACTTC
CASSPDRVGQETQYF
>TRBV15|-|-|TRBJ2-3
TGTGCCACCAGCAGAGACGACAGCGCCCGGGATACGCAGTATTTT
CATSRDDSARDTQYF
>TRBV9|-|TRBD2|TRBJ2-3
TGTGCCAGCAGTGGCCTCCGGGAGGGCCGGACAGATACGCAGTATTTT
CASSGLREGRTDTQYF
>TRBV9|-|TRBD2|TRBJ2-5
TGTGCCACCCGGGCGGGGGATTGGCGAGAGACCCAGTACTTC
CATRAGDWRETQYF
>TRBV2|-|-|TRBJ2-3
TGTGCCAGCAGTGAAGCTAGGGGCCCCACAGATACGCAGTATTTT
CASSEARGPTDTQYF
>TRBV7-2|-|TRBD2|TRBJ2-7
TGTGCCAGCAGCTTAGCGGGTCCGGGACTAGCCCCCTACGAGCAGTACTTC
CASSLAGPGLAPYEQYF
>TRBV6-6|-|-|TRBJ2-7
TGTGCCAGCAACCCCGCGGGGTCTCCCTACGAGCAGTACTTC
CASNPAGSPYEQYF
>TRBV9|-|TRBD1|TRBJ2-5
TGTGCCAGCAGCGTAGTTTCGACAGGGGGTATTGAAGAGACCCAGTACTTC
CASSVVSTGGIEETQYF
>TRBV4-3|-|TRBD2|TRBJ2-1
TGCGCCAGCAGCCAAGAAGCGGGAGGGTACAATGAGCAGTTCTTC
CASSQEAGGYNEQFF